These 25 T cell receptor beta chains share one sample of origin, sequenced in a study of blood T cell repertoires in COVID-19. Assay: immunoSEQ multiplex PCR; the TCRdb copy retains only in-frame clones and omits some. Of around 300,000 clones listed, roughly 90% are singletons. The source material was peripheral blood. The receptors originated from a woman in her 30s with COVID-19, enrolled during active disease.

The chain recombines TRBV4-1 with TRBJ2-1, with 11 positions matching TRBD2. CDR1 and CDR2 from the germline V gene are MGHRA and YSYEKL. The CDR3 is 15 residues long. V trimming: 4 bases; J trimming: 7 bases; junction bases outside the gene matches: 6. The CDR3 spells CASSLAGTSGNEQFF. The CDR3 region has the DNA TGCGCCAGCAGCCTGGCCGGGACTAGCGGAAATGAGCAGTTCTTC.

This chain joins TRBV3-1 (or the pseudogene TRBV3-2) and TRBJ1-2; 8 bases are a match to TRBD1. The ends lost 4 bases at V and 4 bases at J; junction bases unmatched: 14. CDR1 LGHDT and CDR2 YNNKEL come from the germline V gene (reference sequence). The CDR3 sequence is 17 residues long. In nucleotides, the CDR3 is TGTGCCAGCAGCCGTTACCCACCAGGACAGGGAATCTATGGCTACACCTTC. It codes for CASSRYPPGQGIYGYTF.

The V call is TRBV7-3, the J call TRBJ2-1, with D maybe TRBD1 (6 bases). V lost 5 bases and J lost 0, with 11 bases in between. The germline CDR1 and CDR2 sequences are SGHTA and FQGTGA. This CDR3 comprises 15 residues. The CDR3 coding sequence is TGTGCCAGCAGCCAGGGGTCGAGCTCCTACAATGAGCAGTTCTTC. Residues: CASSQGSSSYNEQFF.

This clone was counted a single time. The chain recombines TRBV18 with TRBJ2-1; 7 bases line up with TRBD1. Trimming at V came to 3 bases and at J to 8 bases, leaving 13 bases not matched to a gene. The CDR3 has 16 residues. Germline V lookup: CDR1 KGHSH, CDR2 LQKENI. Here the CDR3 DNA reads TGTGCCAGCTCACCTGCCGGGACAGTCCCCCCCCATGAGCAGTTCTTC. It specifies CASSPAGTVPPHEQFF.

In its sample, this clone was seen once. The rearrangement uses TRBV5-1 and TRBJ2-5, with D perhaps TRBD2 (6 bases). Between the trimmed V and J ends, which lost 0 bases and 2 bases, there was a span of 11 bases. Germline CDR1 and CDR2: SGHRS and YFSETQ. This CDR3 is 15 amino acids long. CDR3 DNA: TGCGCCAGCAGCTTGGGGCCTAGCGAACAAGAGACCCAGTACTTC. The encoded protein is CASSLGPSEQETQYF.

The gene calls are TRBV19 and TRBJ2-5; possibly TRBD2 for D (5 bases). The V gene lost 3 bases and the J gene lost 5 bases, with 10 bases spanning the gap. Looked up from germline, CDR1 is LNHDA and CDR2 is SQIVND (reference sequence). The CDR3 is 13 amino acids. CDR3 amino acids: CASSIGVTETQYF. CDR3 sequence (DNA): TGTGCCAGTAGTATCGGGGTCACGGAGACCCAGTACTTC.

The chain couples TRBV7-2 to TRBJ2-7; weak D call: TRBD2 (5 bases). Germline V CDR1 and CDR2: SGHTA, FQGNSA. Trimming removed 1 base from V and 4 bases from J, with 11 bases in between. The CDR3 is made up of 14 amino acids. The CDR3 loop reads CASSLDGERYEQYF. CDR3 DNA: TGTGCCAGCAGCTTAGACGGGGAGAGATACGAGCAGTACTTC.

The CDR3 DNA reads as TGTGCCAGCACCCTGGCCAGGGGCGCCATATCCTCTAATGAAAAACTGTTTTTT. Protein sequence: CASTLARGAISSNEKLFF. The chain employs TRBV2 and TRBJ1-4; maybe TRBD1 (6 bases). This CDR3 is 18 amino acids long. The ends were cut back, 7 bases at V and 3 bases at J, with 24 bases in the middle. Germline loops: CDR1 SNHLY, CDR2 FYNNEI.

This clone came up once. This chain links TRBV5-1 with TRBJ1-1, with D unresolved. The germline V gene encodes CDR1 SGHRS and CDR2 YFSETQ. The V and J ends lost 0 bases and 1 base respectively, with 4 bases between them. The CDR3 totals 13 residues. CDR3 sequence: CASSLARNTEAFF. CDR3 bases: TGCGCCAGCAGCTTGGCCAGGAACACTGAAGCTTTCTTT.

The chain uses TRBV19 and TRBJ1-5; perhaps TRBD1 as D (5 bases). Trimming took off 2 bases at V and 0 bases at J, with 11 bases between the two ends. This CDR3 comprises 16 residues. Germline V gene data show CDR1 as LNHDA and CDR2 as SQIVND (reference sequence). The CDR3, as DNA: TGTGCCAGTAGTATATTGGGGCTCCCTAGCAATCAGCCCCAGCATTTT. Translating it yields CASSILGLPSNQPQHF.

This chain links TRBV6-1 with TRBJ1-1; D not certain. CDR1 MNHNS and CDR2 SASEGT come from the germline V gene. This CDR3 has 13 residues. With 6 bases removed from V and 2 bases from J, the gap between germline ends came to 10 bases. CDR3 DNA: TGTGCCAGCAGCCCCCGGGGAAACACTGAAGCTTTCTTT. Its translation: CASSPRGNTEAFF.

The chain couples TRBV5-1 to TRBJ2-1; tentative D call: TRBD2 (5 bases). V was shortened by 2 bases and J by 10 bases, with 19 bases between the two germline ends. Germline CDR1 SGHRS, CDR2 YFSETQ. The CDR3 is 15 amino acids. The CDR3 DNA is TGCGCCAGCAGCTTAGGGAGAATGGGCGACGGGGAGCAGTTCTTC. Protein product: CASSLGRMGDGEQFF.

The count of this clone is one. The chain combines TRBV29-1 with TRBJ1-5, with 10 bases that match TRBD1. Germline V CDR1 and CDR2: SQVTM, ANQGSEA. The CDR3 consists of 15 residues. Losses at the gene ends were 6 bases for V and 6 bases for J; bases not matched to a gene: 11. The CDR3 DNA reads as TGCAGCGTGACAATACGACAGGGGGCGGGTCAGCCCCAGCATTTT. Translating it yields CSVTIRQGAGQPQHF.

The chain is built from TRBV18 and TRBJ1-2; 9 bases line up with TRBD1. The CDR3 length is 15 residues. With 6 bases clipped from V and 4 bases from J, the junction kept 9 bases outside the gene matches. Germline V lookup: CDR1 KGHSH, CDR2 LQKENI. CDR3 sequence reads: CASSVGDRAFYGYTF. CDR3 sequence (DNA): TGTGCCAGCTCCGTCGGGGACAGGGCATTCTATGGCTACACCTTC.

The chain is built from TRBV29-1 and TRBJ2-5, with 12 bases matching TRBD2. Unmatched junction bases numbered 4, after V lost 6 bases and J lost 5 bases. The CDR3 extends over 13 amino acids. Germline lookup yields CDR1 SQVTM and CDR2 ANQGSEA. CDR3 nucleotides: TGCAGCGTGAGACTAGCGGGAGCTGAGACCCAGTACTTC. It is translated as CSVRLAGAETQYF.

The CDR3 DNA is TGTGCCAGCAGTGGGAGCGCAGGGAATGGCTACACCTTC. Protein: CASSGSAGNGYTF. This rearrangement joins TRBV2 to TRBJ1-2; possible D gene TRBD1, 5 bases. Trimming removed 4 bases from V and 6 bases from J, with 12 bases in between. The germline gives CDR1 SNHLY, CDR2 FYNNEI. CDR3 length equals 13 residues.

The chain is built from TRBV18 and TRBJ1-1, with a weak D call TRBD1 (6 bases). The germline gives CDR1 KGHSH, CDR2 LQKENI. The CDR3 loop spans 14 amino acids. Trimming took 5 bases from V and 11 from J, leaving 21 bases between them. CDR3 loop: CASSANAKQGDAFF. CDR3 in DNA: TGTGCCAGCTCAGCAAACGCCAAACAGGGTGACGCTTTCTTT. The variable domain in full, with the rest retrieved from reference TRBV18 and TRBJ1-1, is NAGVMQNPRHLVRRRGQEARLRCSPMKGHSHVYWYRQLPEEGLKFMVYLQKENIIDESGMPKERFSAEFPKEGPSILRIQQVVRGDSAAYFCASSANAKQGDAFFGQGTRLTVV.

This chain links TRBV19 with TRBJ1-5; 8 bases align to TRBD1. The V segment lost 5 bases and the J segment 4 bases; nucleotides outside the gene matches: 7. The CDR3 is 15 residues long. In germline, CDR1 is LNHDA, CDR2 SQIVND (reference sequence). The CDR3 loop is CASSAGTGLNQPQHF. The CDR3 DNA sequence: TGTGCCAGTAGTGCGGGGACAGGATTAAATCAGCCCCAGCATTTT. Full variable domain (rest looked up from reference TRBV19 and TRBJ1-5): DGGITQSPKYLFRKEGQNVTLSCEQNLNHDAMYWYRQDPGQGLRLIYYSQIVNDFQKGDIAEGYSVSREKKESFPLTVTSAQKNPTAFYLCASSAGTGLNQPQHFGDGTRLSIL.

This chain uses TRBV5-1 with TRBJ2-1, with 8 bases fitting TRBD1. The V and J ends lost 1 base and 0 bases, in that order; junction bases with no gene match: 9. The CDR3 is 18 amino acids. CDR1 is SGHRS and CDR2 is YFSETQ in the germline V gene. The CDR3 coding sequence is TGCGCCAGCAGCTTGTCCCGGGACAGGCGTAGCTCCTACAATGAGCAGTTCTTC. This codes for CASSLSRDRRSSYNEQFF.

The DNA of the CDR3 is TGTGCCAGCAGACCGATTGGCGGGAATTCCTACAATGAGCAGTTCTTC. This codes for CASRPIGGNSYNEQFF. This chain connects TRBV27 to TRBJ2-1; a possible D gene is TRBD2 (6 bases). Per germline, CDR1 MNHEY and CDR2 SMNVEV (reference sequence). V was cut by 6 bases and J by 1 base, with 16 bases left in between. This CDR3 region has 16 residues.

The CDR3, as DNA: TGTGCCTGGAGGCAGGGCTACACAGATACGCAGTATTTT. Translating it yields CAWRQGYTDTQYF. The rearrangement uses TRBV30 and TRBJ2-3; tentatively, D is TRBD1 (5 bases). Germline V gene sequence: CDR1 GTSNPN, CDR2 SVGIG (reference sequence). The V end lost 3 bases, the J end lost 2 bases, and 9 bases lay between the germline ends. This CDR3 comprises 13 residues.

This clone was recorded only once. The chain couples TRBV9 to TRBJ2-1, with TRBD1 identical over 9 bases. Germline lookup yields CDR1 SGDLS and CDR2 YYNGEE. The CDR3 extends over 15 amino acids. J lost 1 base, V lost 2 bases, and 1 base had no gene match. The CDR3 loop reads CASSVDRGSYNEQFF. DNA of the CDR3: TGTGCCAGCAGCGTCGACAGGGGGTCCTACAATGAGCAGTTCTTC.

The CDR3 here is CAIRGASGKSDEQFF. In DNA, the CDR3 is TGTGCCATCAGGGGGGCTAGCGGGAAGTCAGATGAGCAGTTCTTC. This chain uses TRBV10-3 with TRBJ2-1, with 9 bases fitting TRBD2. Germline values: CDR1 ENHRY, CDR2 SYGVKD. Trimming took 6 bases from V and 8 from J; bases not matched to a gene: 11. The CDR3 has 15 residues.

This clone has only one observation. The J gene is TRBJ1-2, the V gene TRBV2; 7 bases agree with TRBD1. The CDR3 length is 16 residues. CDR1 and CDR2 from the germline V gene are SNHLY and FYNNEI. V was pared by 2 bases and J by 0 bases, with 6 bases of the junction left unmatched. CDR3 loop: CASSESWDSTNYGYTF. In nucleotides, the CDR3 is TGTGCCAGCAGTGAATCTTGGGACAGCACTAACTATGGCTACACCTTC.

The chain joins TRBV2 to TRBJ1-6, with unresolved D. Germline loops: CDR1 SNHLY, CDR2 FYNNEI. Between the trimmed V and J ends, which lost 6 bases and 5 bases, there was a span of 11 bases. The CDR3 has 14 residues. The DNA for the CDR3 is TGTGCCAGCAGCGTTGTCTCTGATAATTCACCCCTCCACTTT. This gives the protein CASSVVSDNSPLHF. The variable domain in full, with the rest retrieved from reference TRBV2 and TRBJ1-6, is EPEVTQTPSHQVTQMGQEVILRCVPISNHLYFYWYRQILGQKVEFLVSFYNNEISEKSEIFDDQFSVERPDGSNFTLKIRSTKLEDSAMYFCASSVVSDNSPLHFGNGTRLTVT.